This T cell receptor (beta chain) was identified during a study of T-cell reconstitution after alpha-beta-depleted transplantation in children. Germline CDR1 KGHDR, CDR2 SFDVKD. This CDR3 has 19 amino acids. J lost 5 bases, V lost 3 bases, and 17 bases had no gene match. This clonotype has ten or more counts. Antigen specificity is unknown. Unique molecular identifiers were used to barcode this TCRbeta library. TCRdb fed the PCR reads into MiXCR, producing one record per CDR3 protein. The sample gives 240,000 or so distinct CDR3 sequences, roughly 8.2% of which show up once; nearly 6.5% is in the top ten. General study points: It was reported that alpha-beta T cells came from several hundred expanded graft clones (about two months after transplant). Several patients had high TCRbeta diversity at day 60; it came from surviving recipient T cells and thymic progenitors.

The genes are TRBV24-1 and TRBJ2-2, with 7 bases fitting TRBD2. This clonotype originated in a male patient younger than 18 who had a stem cell transplant for acute lymphoblastic leukemia, so the T cells may come from the graft donor. Specimen: PBMCs, mostly from graft donor cells, collected 180 days after TCRalphabeta/CD19-depleted stem cell transplant. CDR3 loop: CATSDLPGTTKGRTGELFF. CDR3 nucleotide sequence: TGTGCCACCAGTGATCTCCCCGGGACTACAAAAGGCAGGACCGGGGAGCTGTTTTTT.